The text below deals with one T cell receptor (beta chain). Primed by a sample-barcoded 5' primer and a J-beta primer mix, a second PCR proceeded for about 6 to 12 cycles. MiXCR, applied by TCRdb to the 5' RACE reads, yields one record per CDR3 protein. Altogether hundreds of thousands of distinct CDR3 sequences are present, 55% to 75% being singletons, with the ten largest covering around 22%. These data are taken from a study of blood T cells in healthy people across ages. The CDR3 is 19 residues long. Germline V gene data show CDR1 as DFQATT and CDR2 as SNEGSKA (reference sequence). J gave up 1 base and V 5 bases, and 18 bases lay outside the gene matches.

The source is a young man in good health. The gene calls are TRBV20-1 and TRBJ2-4, with TRBD2 identical over 9 bases. The source material was blood. The CDR3: CSALTSGLAWATAKNIQYF. The CDR3 DNA reads TGCAGTGCTCTCACTAGCGGGCTCGCGTGGGCTACGGCCAAAAACATTCAGTACTTC.